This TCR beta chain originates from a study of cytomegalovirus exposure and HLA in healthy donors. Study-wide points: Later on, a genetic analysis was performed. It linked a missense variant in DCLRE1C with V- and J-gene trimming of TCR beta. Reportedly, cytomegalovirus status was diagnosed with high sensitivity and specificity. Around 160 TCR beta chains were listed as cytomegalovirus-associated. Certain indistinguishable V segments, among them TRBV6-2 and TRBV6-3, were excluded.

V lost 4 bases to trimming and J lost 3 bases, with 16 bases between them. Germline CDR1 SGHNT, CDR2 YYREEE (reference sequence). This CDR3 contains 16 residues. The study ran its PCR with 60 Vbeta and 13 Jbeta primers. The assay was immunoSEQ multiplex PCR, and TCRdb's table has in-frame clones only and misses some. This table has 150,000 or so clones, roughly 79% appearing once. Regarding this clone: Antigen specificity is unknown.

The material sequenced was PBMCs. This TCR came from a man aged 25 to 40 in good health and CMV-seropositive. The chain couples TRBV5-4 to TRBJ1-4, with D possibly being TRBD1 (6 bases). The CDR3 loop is CASSPASGVSNEKLFF. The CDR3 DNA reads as TGTGCCAGCAGCCCTGCTTCAGGGGTTTCTAATGAAAAACTGTTTTTT.